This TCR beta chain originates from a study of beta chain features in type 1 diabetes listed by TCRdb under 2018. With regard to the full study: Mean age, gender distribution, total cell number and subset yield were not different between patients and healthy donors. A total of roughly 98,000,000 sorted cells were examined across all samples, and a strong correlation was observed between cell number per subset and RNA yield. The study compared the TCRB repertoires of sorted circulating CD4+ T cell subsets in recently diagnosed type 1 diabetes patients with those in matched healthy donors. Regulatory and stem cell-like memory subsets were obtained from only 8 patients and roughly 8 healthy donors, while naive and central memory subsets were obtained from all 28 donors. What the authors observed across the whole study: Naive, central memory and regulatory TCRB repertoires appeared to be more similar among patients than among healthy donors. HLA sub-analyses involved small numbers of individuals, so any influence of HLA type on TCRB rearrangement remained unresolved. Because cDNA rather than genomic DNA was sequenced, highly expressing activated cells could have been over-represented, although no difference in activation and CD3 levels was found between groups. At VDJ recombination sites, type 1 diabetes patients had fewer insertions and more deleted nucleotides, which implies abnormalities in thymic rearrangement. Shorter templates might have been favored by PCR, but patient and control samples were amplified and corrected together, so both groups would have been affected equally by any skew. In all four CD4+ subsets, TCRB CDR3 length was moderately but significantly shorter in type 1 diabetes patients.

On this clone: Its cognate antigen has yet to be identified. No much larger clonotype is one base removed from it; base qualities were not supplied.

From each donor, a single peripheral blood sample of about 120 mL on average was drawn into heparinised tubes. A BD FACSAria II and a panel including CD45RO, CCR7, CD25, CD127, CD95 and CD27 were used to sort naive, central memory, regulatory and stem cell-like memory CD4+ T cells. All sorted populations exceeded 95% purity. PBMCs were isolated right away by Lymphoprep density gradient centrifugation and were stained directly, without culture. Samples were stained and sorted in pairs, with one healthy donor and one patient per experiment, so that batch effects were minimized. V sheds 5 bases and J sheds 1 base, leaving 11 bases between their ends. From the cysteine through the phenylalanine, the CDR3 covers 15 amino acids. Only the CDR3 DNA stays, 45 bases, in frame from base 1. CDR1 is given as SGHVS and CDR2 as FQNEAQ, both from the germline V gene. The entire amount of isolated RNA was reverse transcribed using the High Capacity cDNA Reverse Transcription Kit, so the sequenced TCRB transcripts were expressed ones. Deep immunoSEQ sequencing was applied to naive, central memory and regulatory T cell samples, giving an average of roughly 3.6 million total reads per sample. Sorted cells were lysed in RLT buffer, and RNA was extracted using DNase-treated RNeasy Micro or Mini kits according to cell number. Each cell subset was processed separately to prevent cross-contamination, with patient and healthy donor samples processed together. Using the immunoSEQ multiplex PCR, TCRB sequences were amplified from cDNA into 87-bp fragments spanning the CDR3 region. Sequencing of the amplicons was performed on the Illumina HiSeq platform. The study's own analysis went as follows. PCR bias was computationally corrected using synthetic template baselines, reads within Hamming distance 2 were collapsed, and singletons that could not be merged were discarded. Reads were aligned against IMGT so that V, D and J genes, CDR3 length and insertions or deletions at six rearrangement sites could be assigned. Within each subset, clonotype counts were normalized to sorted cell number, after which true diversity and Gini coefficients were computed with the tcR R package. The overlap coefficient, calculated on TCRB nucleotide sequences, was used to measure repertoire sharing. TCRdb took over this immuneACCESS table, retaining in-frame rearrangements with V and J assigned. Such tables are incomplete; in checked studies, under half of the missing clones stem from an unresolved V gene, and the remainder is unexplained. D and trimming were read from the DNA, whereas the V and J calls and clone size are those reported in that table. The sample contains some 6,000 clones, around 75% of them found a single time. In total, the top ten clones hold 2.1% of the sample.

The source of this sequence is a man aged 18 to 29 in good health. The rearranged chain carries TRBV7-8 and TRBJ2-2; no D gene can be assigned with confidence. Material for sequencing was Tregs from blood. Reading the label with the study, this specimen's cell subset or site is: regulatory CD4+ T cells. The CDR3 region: CASSLRSMNTGELFF. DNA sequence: TGTGCCAGCAGCCTCCGGTCTATGAACACCGGGGAGCTGTTTTTT.